This T cell receptor beta chain was sequenced for a study of graft-versus-host responses after intestinal transplantation. A word on this clone: The antigen is unknown.

Generated by immunoSEQ multiplex PCR, the TCRdb table keeps only in-frame clones and is missing some. Among 100,000 to 130,000 clones, around 90% were seen once, and the ten largest hold roughly 0.64%. The ends were cut back, 4 bases at V and 2 bases at J, with 16 bases in the middle. CDR3 length: 16 amino acids. Germline V gives CDR1 SGHTS, CDR2 YDEGEE. Sequencing used unstimulated CD4+ T cells sorted from spleen or lymph node cells, obtained before transplant. The sequence was collected from a human donor who was the organ donor for an intestinal transplant. The rearrangement joins TRBV5-8 to TRBJ1-3, with TRBD1 as a possible D gene (5 bases). Written as DNA, the CDR3 is TGTGCCAGCAGCATCGAACCAGGGAGGGCTGGAAACACCATATATTTT. Amino acids: CASSIEPGRAGNTIYF. The full variable domain, completed using reference TRBV5-8 and TRBJ1-3, is EAGVTQSPTHLIKTRGQQATLRCSPISGHTSVYWYQQALGLGLQFLLWYDEGEERNRGNFPPRFSGRQFPNYSSELNVNALELEDSALYLCASSIEPGRAGNTIYFGEGSWLTVV.